The T cell receptor (beta chain) under discussion was sequenced for a study of control samples from healthy donors and cancer patients. Clones were sequenced by immunoSEQ multiplex PCR, and TCRdb holds only the in-frame ones, with some missing. The sample lists some 150,000 clones; around 94% were seen once. CDR3 length equals 17 residues. V lost 1 base to trimming and J lost 6 bases, with 19 bases between them. The sequence was obtained from a man in his forties in good health. The chain employs TRBV5-3 and TRBJ2-2; the D gene could be TRBD1 or TRBD2 (5 bases each). TRBV5-3 is marked as an open reading frame, function uncertain. The specimen sequenced was blood. CDR3 DNA sequence: TGTGCCAGAAGCTTGTGTCTGGGGGAACCGGCGGCCGGGGAGCTGTTTTTT. Its protein is CARSLCLGEPAAGELFF.